This T cell receptor beta chain came from a study of blood T cell repertoires in COVID-19. Whole-study context: Samples of COVID-19 (acute and convalescent) were obtained from the United States, Italy and Spain. From T cells, B-cell-depleted T cells, or PBMCs came the material, which was cDNA or gDNA.

Germline loops: CDR1 SGHRS, CDR2 YFSETQ. Trimming cost V 4 bases and J 3 bases; bases outside gene matches: 3. The CDR3 consists of 14 residues. Study processing details: Estimation of nucleated cell counts was performed using reference gene primer amplification. Method: immunoSEQ multiplex PCR; TCRdb's copy keeps in-frame clones and lacks some. The V and J calls and clone size come from that table; D and trimming were worked out from the DNA. The table records 200,000 to 300,000 clones, 84% of them present only once. The sample was peripheral blood. This clonotype was sampled from a man aged 45-65 years with acute or convalescent COVID-19. The V and J genes are TRBV5-1 and TRBJ2-7; 11 nucleotides match TRBD1. CDR3 loop: CASSPGTGGYEQYF. CDR3 bases: TGCGCCAGCAGCCCCGGGACAGGGGGCTACGAGCAGTACTTC. The variable domain in full, completed from reference TRBV5-1 and TRBJ2-7, reads KAGVTQTPRYLIKTRGQQVTLSCSPISGHRSVSWYQQTPGQGLQFLFEYFSETQRNKGNFPGRFSGRQFSNSRSEMNVSTLELGDSALYLCASSPGTGGYEQYFGPGTRLTVT.